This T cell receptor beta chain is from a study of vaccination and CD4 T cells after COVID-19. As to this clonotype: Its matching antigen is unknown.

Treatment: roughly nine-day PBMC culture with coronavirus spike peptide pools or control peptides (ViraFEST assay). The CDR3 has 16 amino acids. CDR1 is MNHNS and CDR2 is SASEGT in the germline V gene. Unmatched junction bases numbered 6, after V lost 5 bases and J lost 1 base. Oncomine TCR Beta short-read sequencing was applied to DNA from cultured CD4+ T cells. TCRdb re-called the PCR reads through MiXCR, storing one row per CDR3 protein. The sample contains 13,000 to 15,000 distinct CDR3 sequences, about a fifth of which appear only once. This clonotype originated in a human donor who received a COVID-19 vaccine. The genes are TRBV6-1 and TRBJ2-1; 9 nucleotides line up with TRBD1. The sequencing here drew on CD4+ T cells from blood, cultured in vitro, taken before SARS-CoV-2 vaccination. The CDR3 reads CASSLKTGGSYNEQFF. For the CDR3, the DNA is TGTGCCAGCAGTCTGAAGACAGGGGGGTCCTACAATGAGCAGTTCTTC.